The 25 T cell receptor beta chains below come from one sample, sequenced in a study of cytomegalovirus exposure and HLA in healthy donors. Primers: 60 Vbeta forward and 13 Jbeta reverse. The table came from immunoSEQ multiplex PCR; TCRdb's copy has only in-frame clones and leaves some out. The sample yields around 200,000 clones, around 80% seen once. Sequenced sample: PBMCs. Receptor source: a woman aged 55-75 years in good health and CMV-seropositive.

The V and J genes are TRBV28 and TRBJ2-7, with D possibly matching TRBD1 (5 bases). This CDR3 is built from 13 residues. V lost 6 bases, J lost 0 bases, and 9 bases lay in between. Germline values: CDR1 MDHEN, CDR2 SYDVKM. The CDR3 is CASRTALSYEQYF. CDR3 nucleotides: TGTGCCAGCAGGACAGCACTCTCCTACGAGCAGTACTTC.

V gene TRBV4-2 combines with J gene TRBJ2-3, with 8 bases aligning to TRBD2. Germline CDR1 reads LGHNA; CDR2 reads YNFKEQ. Trimming removed 4 bases from V and 2 bases from J; junction bases left unmatched: 5. This CDR3 is 15 amino acids long. The CDR3 reads CASSPQREPTDTQYF. The CDR3 DNA reads as TGTGCCAGCAGCCCCCAGCGGGAGCCCACAGATACGCAGTATTTT.

The V gene is TRBV10-3, the J gene TRBJ1-4, with 8 bases lining up with TRBD1. The V gene's germline CDR1 is ENHRY and CDR2 SYGVKD. Unmatched junction bases numbered 4, after V lost 10 bases and J lost 3 bases. This CDR3 region has 13 residues. DNA for the CDR3: TGTGCCACAGGACAGGGTGCTAATGAAAAACTGTTTTTT. Amino acid sequence: CATGQGANEKLFF.

The CDR3 DNA sequence: TGTGCCTGGGCGCCTAGGGGCTTTCAGCCCCAGCATTTT. This codes for CAWAPRGFQPQHF. The V call is TRBV30, the J call TRBJ1-5; possible D gene TRBD1, 5 bases. Germline V gives CDR1 GTSNPN, CDR2 SVGIG (reference sequence). CDR3 length equals 13 residues. V lost 5 bases and J 6 bases, leaving 14 bases between the germline ends. Based on the CDR3 plus reference TRBV30 and TRBJ1-5, the full variable domain is SQTIHQWPATLVQPVGSPLSLECTVEGTSNPNLYWYRQAAGRGLQLLFYSVGIGQISSEVPQNLSASRPQDRQFILSSKKLLLSDSGFYLCAWAPRGFQPQHFGDGTRLSIL.

The J gene is TRBJ2-1, the V gene TRBV28; 7 nucleotides line up with TRBD2. There are 15 residues in the CDR3. Germline V gives CDR1 MDHEN, CDR2 SYDVKM. V shed 3 bases and J 6 bases; nucleotides not matched to a gene: 8. As DNA, the CDR3 is TGTGCCAGCAGTTTCGGGGGGAGGGCCGCCAATGAGCAGTTCTTC. This encodes CASSFGGRAANEQFF.

The rearrangement links TRBV7-3 to TRBJ2-2, with D possibly matching TRBD1 (6 bases). V was cut by 3 bases and J by 6 bases, with 17 bases left in between. Germline V gene data show CDR1 as SGHTA and CDR2 as FQGTGA. This CDR3 is built from 16 residues. The CDR3 spells CASSFRGGIGSGELFF. In DNA form, the CDR3 reads TGTGCCAGCAGCTTTAGAGGGGGTATCGGATCCGGGGAGCTGTTTTTT.

The rearrangement uses TRBV15 and TRBJ1-2; the D gene is possibly TRBD1 (6 bases). Between the trimmed V and J ends, which lost 3 bases and 4 bases, there was a span of 15 bases. Germline values: CDR1 LNHNV, CDR2 YYDKDF (reference sequence). The CDR3 spans 15 residues. The CDR3 region has the DNA TGTGCCACCAGCAGGCCATTGGGACACCTCTATGGCTACACCTTC. This codes for CATSRPLGHLYGYTF.

The chain carries TRBV6-5 and TRBJ2-7, with D hard to call. The CDR3 loop spans 14 amino acids. Germline assignment: CDR1 MNHEY and CDR2 SVGAGI. The V end was cut by 6 bases, the J end by 3 bases, with 15 bases between. CDR3 protein: CASSLSDTRYEQYF. In nucleotides, the CDR3 is TGTGCCAGCAGCCTGTCTGACACCCGCTACGAGCAGTACTTC.

This chain connects TRBV7-2 to TRBJ2-2; 8 nucleotides match TRBD2. The CDR3 extends over 16 amino acids. Germline V gives CDR1 SGHTA, CDR2 FQGNSA. After removal of 2 bases from V and 6 bases from J, the junction contained 8 bases not matched to a gene. CDR3 loop: CASSLSPAGAAGELFF. The DNA for the CDR3 is TGTGCCAGCAGCTTAAGCCCAGCGGGGGCTGCCGGGGAGCTGTTTTTT.

This sequence joins TRBV30 and TRBJ1-5; D is ambiguous. The CDR3 runs 14 residues. Germline-derived CDR1 and CDR2 are GTSNPN and SVGIG (reference sequence). Trimming took off 5 bases at V and 3 bases at J, with 14 bases between the two ends. DNA of the CDR3: TGTGCCTGGGCTTATCCGAGGGCCAATCAGCCCCAGCATTTT. Protein product: CAWAYPRANQPQHF.

The chain has TRBV27 and TRBJ1-1; possible D gene TRBD1, 6 bases. V lost 0 bases, J lost 3 bases, and 11 bases lay in between. This CDR3 is 15 amino acids long. CDR1 MNHEY and CDR2 SMNVEV come from the germline V gene (reference sequence). The CDR3 is CASSLSRGADTEAFF. In DNA, the CDR3 is TGTGCCAGCAGTTTATCGCGGGGGGCCGACACTGAAGCTTTCTTT.

The genes are TRBV6-1 and TRBJ2-7, with D possibly matching TRBD1 (5 bases). Germline V gene sequence: CDR1 MNHNS, CDR2 SASEGT. V lost 4 bases, J lost 1 base, and 11 bases lay in between. This CDR3 comprises 14 residues. The CDR3 nucleotides read TGTGCCAGCAGTGTTCTTCAGGGATCCTACGAGCAGTACTTC. Its translation is CASSVLQGSYEQYF.

V gene TRBV9 combines with J gene TRBJ1-6; 7 bases align to TRBD1. Germline V lookup: CDR1 SGDLS, CDR2 YYNGEE. The CDR3 is 15 amino acids. The V and J ends lost 4 bases and 9 bases, in that order; junction bases with no gene match: 10. The DNA for the CDR3 is TGTGCCAGCAGCCCACGGGACAGCAACTTTTCACCCCTCCACTTT. Translated, it gives CASSPRDSNFSPLHF. Using reference TRBV9 and TRBJ1-6 for the parts outside the CDR3, the full variable domain is DSGVTQTPKHLITATGQRVTLRCSPRSGDLSVYWYQQSLDQGLQFLIQYYNGEERAKGNILERFSAQQFPDLHSELNLSSLELGDSALYFCASSPRDSNFSPLHFGNGTRLTVT.

The genes are TRBV6-1 and TRBJ2-1, with TRBD1 matching 8 bases. Germline assignment: CDR1 MNHNS and CDR2 SASEGT. The CDR3 runs 13 residues. With 7 bases clipped from V and 4 bases from J, the junction kept 3 bases outside the gene matches. The CDR3 loop is CASNRDRYNEQFF. The CDR3 DNA follows: TGTGCCAGCAACAGGGACAGGTACAATGAGCAGTTCTTC.

The V call is TRBV11-3, the J call TRBJ2-2; D is unclear. Between the trimmed V and J ends, which lost 1 base and 4 bases, there was a span of 4 bases. Germline loops: CDR1 SGHNT, CDR2 YENEEA. The CDR3 covers 13 residues. The CDR3 region is CASSLASTGELFF. DNA for the CDR3: TGTGCCAGCAGCTTAGCTTCCACCGGGGAGCTGTTTTTT.

This clone was observed a few times. The chain is built from TRBV5-4 and TRBJ2-1, with D hard to call. CDR1 is SGHNT and CDR2 is YYREEE in the germline V gene (reference sequence). The CDR3 covers 15 residues. The V and J ends lost 0 bases and 6 bases respectively, with 13 bases between them. CDR3 residues: CASSLAGGLINEQFF. The CDR3 DNA is TGTGCCAGCAGCTTGGCCGGCGGCCTAATCAATGAGCAGTTCTTC.

The chain is built from TRBV30 and TRBJ2-3; D might be TRBD2 (7 bases). Trimming pared 5 bases from V and 4 bases from J, leaving 19 bases between. The germline V gene encodes CDR1 GTSNPN and CDR2 SVGIG (reference sequence). The CDR3 length is 15 residues. The CDR3 nucleotides are TGTGCCTGGTCCGGGGGCGGGGGAGGCGCAGATACGCAGTATTTT. Translated: CAWSGGGGGADTQYF.

V usage is TRBV7-9 and J usage is TRBJ2-3; 7 bases are shared with TRBD1. CDR1 is SEHNR and CDR2 is FQNEAQ in the germline V gene (reference sequence). V lost 3 bases and J lost 0; bases outside the gene matches: 6. This CDR3 has 16 amino acids. As DNA, the CDR3 is TGTGCCAGCAGCTTCAAAACGACAGGGAGCACAGATACGCAGTATTTT. Residues: CASSFKTTGSTDTQYF.

The J gene is TRBJ1-2, the V gene TRBV15; D possibly corresponds to TRBD1 (5 bases). The germline gives CDR1 LNHNV, CDR2 YYDKDF (reference sequence). CDR3 size: 16 residues. The germline V and J ends were trimmed by 1 base and 8 bases, with 20 bases remaining between them. The CDR3 DNA follows: TGTGCCACCAGCAGAGCTCCGGCAGCGGGGGTTGCAGGCTACACCTTC. It translates to CATSRAPAAGVAGYTF.

This chain joins TRBV27 and TRBJ1-6; D is ambiguous. Germline V gene lookup returns CDR1 MNHEY and CDR2 SMNVEV (reference sequence). The CDR3 totals 14 residues. V shed 3 bases and J shed 7 bases, with 10 bases lying between them. The CDR3 DNA reads TGTGCCAGCAGTTTTGGGCCCGTAAATTCACCCCTCCACTTT. Its translation: CASSFGPVNSPLHF.

This chain links TRBV9 with TRBJ2-5; tentatively, D is TRBD1 (6 bases). Germline loops: CDR1 SGDLS, CDR2 YYNGEE. This CDR3 comprises 16 residues. V was clipped by 0 bases and J by 4 bases, with 16 bases between them. CDR3 protein: CASSVAGQRFGETQYF. CDR3 coding DNA: TGTGCCAGCAGCGTAGCAGGACAGAGATTTGGAGAGACCCAGTACTTC. The full variable domain, its missing parts supplied by reference TRBV9 and TRBJ2-5, is DSGVTQTPKHLITATGQRVTLRCSPRSGDLSVYWYQQSLDQGLQFLIQYYNGEERAKGNILERFSAQQFPDLHSELNLSSLELGDSALYFCASSVAGQRFGETQYFGPGTRLLVL.

The CDR3 here is CASGRTSQGDTQYF. The DNA for the CDR3 is TGTGCCAGCGGGCGGACAAGCCAGGGAGATACGCAGTATTTT. V gene TRBV6-6 combines with J gene TRBJ2-3; D might be TRBD1 (5 bases). The CDR3 length is 14 residues. The germline CDR1 and CDR2 sequences are MNHNY and SVGAGI (reference sequence). The V end was cut by 8 bases, the J end by 5 bases, with 17 bases between.

There are a few counts of this clone. The chain combines TRBV25-1 with TRBJ2-7, with 8 bases matching TRBD1. From germline, CDR1 is MGHDK and CDR2 SYGVNS. CDR3 length equals 15 residues. The J segment lost 1 base and the V segment lost 3 bases, leaving 5 bases of the junction unmatched. The CDR3 nucleotides are TGTGCCAGCAGTGAGGGGAACAGGGGGTCCTACGAGCAGTACTTC. The encoded protein is CASSEGNRGSYEQYF.

The sample holds a few counts of this clone. CDR3 nucleotide sequence: TGTGCCAGCTGGTACAGGGGTGACACTCAGCCCCAGCATTTT. This translates into CASWYRGDTQPQHF. V usage is TRBV6-1 and J usage is TRBJ1-5, with 7 positions matching TRBD1. The CDR3 length is 14 residues. Germline CDR1 MNHNS, CDR2 SASEGT. Trimming removed 8 bases from V and 6 bases from J; junction bases left unmatched: 10.

This clone has a single count. This sequence joins TRBV7-2 and TRBJ2-3; no clear D gene. V lost 6 bases and J 1 base, leaving 8 bases between the germline ends. The germline gives CDR1 SGHTA, CDR2 FQGNSA. The CDR3 is 13 residues long. The CDR3 here is CASRFGRTDTQYF. In nucleotides, the CDR3 is TGTGCCAGCAGATTCGGTCGCACAGATACGCAGTATTTT. The whole variable domain, filled in from reference TRBV7-2 and TRBJ2-3, reads GAGVSQSPSNKVTEKGKDVELRCDPISGHTALYWYRQSLGQGLEFLIYFQGNSAPDKSGLPSDRFSAERTGGSVSTLTIQRTQQEDSAVYLCASRFGRTDTQYFGPGTRLTVL.